The 5 T cell receptor beta chains listed next were all sequenced from one sample in a study of glioma-infiltrating T cells. The iRepertoire nested amplicon-rescue multiplex PCR amplified TCR alpha and beta CDR3s from RNA. MiXCR, run by TCRdb on the multiplex PCR reads, gives a single entry per CDR3 protein. This table has around 180,000 distinct CDR3 sequences, 43% appearing once. Sample: glioma tissue, nonneoplastic brain tissue, or PBMCs (not recorded which). These receptor sequences come from a human donor with low-grade glioma or glioblastoma, undergoing nonglioma brain surgery, or in good health (not recorded which).

Worth noting for this clonotype: A much larger clone lies one base from this, so it may be a read error. The V call is TRBV18, the J call TRBJ2-5; TRBD1 agrees at 8 bases. The CDR3 is made up of 15 amino acids. The J segment lost 11 bases and the V segment lost 6 bases, leaving 17 bases of the junction unmatched. Germline-derived CDR1 and CDR2 are KGHSH and LQKENI. The CDR3 nucleotides are TGTGCCAGCTCCCGTGGACAGGGAATTGTCAATGAGCAGTACTTC. Translating it yields CASSRGQGIVNEQYF.

The chain has TRBV7-2 and TRBJ2-3; D call uncertain. This CDR3 spans 13 amino acids. Trimming took off 11 bases at V and 3 bases at J, with 15 bases between the two ends. Germline V gene lookup returns CDR1 SGHTA and CDR2 FQGNSA. Here the CDR3 reads CAGGIRSTDTQYF. CDR3 DNA sequence: TGTGCCGGCGGCATTAGAAGTACAGATACGCAGTATTTT.

This sequence joins TRBV6-1 and TRBJ2-5; D is unresolved. The germline gives CDR1 MNHNS, CDR2 SASEGT. CDR3 length: 13 amino acids. The V end was cut by 0 bases, the J end by 5 bases, with 7 bases between. CDR3 DNA: TGTGCCAGCAGTGAAGCGGGAAGGGAGACCCAGTACTTC. Translating it yields CASSEAGRETQYF.

This clonotype was picked up many times. The V gene is TRBV6-1, the J gene TRBJ1-5; possible D gene TRBD1, 6 bases. The germline V gene encodes CDR1 MNHNS and CDR2 SASEGT. V shed 7 bases and J shed 0 bases, with 13 bases lying between them. This CDR3 contains 15 residues. The chain's CDR3 is CASTKSGDSNQPQHF. The CDR3 DNA follows: TGTGCCAGCACTAAATCAGGGGATAGCAATCAGCCCCAGCATTTT.

The chain couples TRBV12-3 or TRBV12-4 to TRBJ2-7, with TRBD2 matching 8 bases. Trimming removed 4 bases from V and 1 base from J; junction bases left unmatched: 3. This CDR3 has 14 residues. The CDR3 protein is CASSSGGESYEQYF. DNA for the CDR3: TGTGCCAGCAGTTCGGGGGGGGAGTCCTACGAGCAGTACTTC.